Below are 16 T cell receptor beta chains sequenced from a single sample in a study of cytomegalovirus exposure and HLA in healthy donors. It was with 60 Vbeta and 13 Jbeta primers that the PCR ran. The method was immunoSEQ multiplex PCR; TCRdb's version includes in-frame clones alone and lacks a portion of them. Among more than 95,000 clones listed, 65% to 75% were seen once. Sequenced material: PBMCs. The receptor source for this set is a woman between 45 and 60 years old in good health and CMV-seropositive.

The V call is TRBV5-1, the J call TRBJ2-1; 9 bases line up with TRBD1. This CDR3 spans 17 amino acids. With 4 bases clipped from V and 8 bases from J, the junction kept 16 bases outside the gene matches. In germline, CDR1 is SGHRS, CDR2 YFSETQ. The CDR3 DNA follows: TGCGCCAGCAGCCCAACTTCCACCGGGACAGGGAAGGATGAGCAGTTCTTC. Translated, it gives CASSPTSTGTGKDEQFF.

This clone showed up just once. The rearrangement uses TRBV5-1 and TRBJ2-1; TRBD2 agrees at 9 bases. CDR3 size: 16 residues. With V trimmed by 6 bases and J by 12 bases, 19 bases remained unmatched. CDR1 and CDR2 from the germline V gene are SGHRS and YFSETQ. CDR3 coding DNA: TGCGCCAGCAACCTTGGTAGCGGGAGTCGTCATCTGGGGCAGTTCTTC. Its protein is CASNLGSGSRHLGQFF.

This clone came up many times. The chain employs TRBV5-8 and TRBJ1-4; D is undetermined. The CDR3 contains 14 residues. Germline CDR1 reads SGHTS; CDR2 reads YDEGEE. V was shortened by 2 bases and J by 7 bases, with 12 bases between the two germline ends. CDR3 sequence reads: CASSFSSIGEKLFF. In DNA, the CDR3 is TGTGCCAGCAGCTTTAGTTCCATCGGTGAAAAACTGTTTTTT.

This chain joins TRBV7-6 and TRBJ1-2; weak D call: TRBD1 (6 bases). The CDR3 is 15 amino acids. Deletions cut 1 base from V and 8 bases from J, with 17 bases between. Germline V gene lookup returns CDR1 SGHVS and CDR2 FNYEAQ. The CDR3 bases are TGTGCCAGCAGCTTAGGTACAGGGCACGCGGGCGGCTACACCTTC. Residues: CASSLGTGHAGGYTF.

The J gene is TRBJ2-7, the V gene TRBV5-5; D ambiguous. The V and J ends lost 0 bases and 0 bases respectively, with 7 bases between them. The CDR3 extends over 14 amino acids. From germline, CDR1 is SGHKS and CDR2 YYEKEE (reference sequence). The CDR3 loop is CASSLDSLSYEQYF. The CDR3 bases are TGTGCCAGCAGCTTGGACAGTCTCTCCTACGAGCAGTACTTC. The whole variable domain, filled in from reference TRBV5-5 and TRBJ2-7, reads DAGVTQSPTHLIKTRGQQVTLRCSPISGHKSVSWYQQVLGQGPQFIFQYYEKEERGRGNFPDRFSARQFPNYSSELNVNALLLGDSALYLCASSLDSLSYEQYFGPGTRLTVT.

The V gene is TRBV14, the J gene TRBJ2-7, with 9 bases aligning to TRBD1. The CDR3 is 16 amino acids. V shed 4 bases and J 3 bases; nucleotides not matched to a gene: 10. Germline V CDR1 and CDR2: SGHDN, FVKESK. The DNA for the CDR3 is TGTGCCAGCAGCCTGTACGTAGGACAGGGGAGCTACGAGCAGTACTTC. Encoded protein: CASSLYVGQGSYEQYF.

This chain joins TRBV7-8 and TRBJ1-1; a possible D gene is TRBD1 (5 bases). Germline CDR1 reads SGHVS; CDR2 reads FQNEAQ. CDR3 length equals 14 residues. V lost 5 bases and J 0 bases, leaving 10 bases between the germline ends. Here the CDR3 DNA reads TGTGCCAGCAGCCCTAGACAGTTGAACACTGAAGCTTTCTTT. It specifies CASSPRQLNTEAFF. Drawing the rest from reference TRBV7-8 and TRBJ1-1, the complete variable domain is GAGVSQSPRYKVAKRGQDVALRCDPISGHVSLFWYQQALGQGPEFLTYFQNEAQLDKSGLPSDRFFAERPEGSVSTLKIQRTQQEDSAVYLCASSPRQLNTEAFFGQGTRLTVV.

The gene calls are TRBV9 and TRBJ2-3; D is uncertain. Trimming left V 3 bases short and J 2 bases short, with 10 bases between. From germline, CDR1 is SGDLS and CDR2 YYNGEE. The CDR3 loop spans 14 amino acids. The CDR3 region is CASSDAWSTDTQYF. For the CDR3, the DNA is TGTGCCAGCAGCGACGCGTGGTCCACAGATACGCAGTATTTT.

This sequence joins TRBV28 and TRBJ2-3, with 9 bases lining up with TRBD1. V was clipped by 4 bases and J by 0 bases; unmatched bases: 14. The germline V gene encodes CDR1 MDHEN and CDR2 SYDVKM. The length of the CDR3 is 19 residues. Written as DNA, the CDR3 is TGTGCCAGCAGTTCTCGGACAGGGGCGACTCTAACTAGCACAGATACGCAGTATTTT. This gives the protein CASSSRTGATLTSTDTQYF.

This chain links TRBV11-2 with TRBJ2-1; the match to TRBD2 covers 8 bases. The germline gives CDR1 SGHAT, CDR2 FQNNGV. V trimming: 5 bases; J trimming: 7 bases; junction bases outside the gene matches: 10. The length of the CDR3 is 15 residues. The CDR3 loop reads CASSEQAGGSNEQFF. In nucleotides, the CDR3 is TGTGCCAGCAGCGAACAGGCGGGAGGTTCTAATGAGCAGTTCTTC.

The chain couples TRBV7-2 to TRBJ2-7; 8 bases match TRBD2. The CDR3 has 15 residues. Germline V gives CDR1 SGHTA, CDR2 FQGNSA. J was trimmed by 3 bases and V by 1 base; bases with no gene match: 5. CDR3 sequence (DNA): TGTGCCAGCAGCTTAGTGAGCGGGGGTCTCTACGAGCAGTACTTC. Translation: CASSLVSGGLYEQYF.

The chain employs TRBV5-4 and TRBJ1-1, with TRBD1 as a possible D gene (5 bases). This CDR3 spans 13 amino acids. Trimming pared 7 bases from V and 1 base from J, leaving 11 bases between. Germline CDR1 is SGHNT and CDR2 is YYREEE (reference sequence). This CDR3 reads CASGLDRNTEAFF. In DNA form, the CDR3 reads TGTGCCAGCGGATTAGACAGGAACACTGAAGCTTTCTTT.

The chain recombines TRBV2 with TRBJ1-3, with D perhaps TRBD1 (5 bases). The CDR3 runs to 14 residues. Germline CDR1 and CDR2: SNHLY and FYNNEI. Trimming cost V 0 bases and J 4 bases, with 7 bases left between them. In DNA, the CDR3 is TGTGCCAGCAGTGAAGCTGGGGCGGGAAACACCATATATTTT. Protein sequence: CASSEAGAGNTIYF.

This clone turned up a few times. V and J are TRBV19 and TRBJ2-1; D is possibly TRBD2 (6 bases). Between the trimmed V and J ends, which lost 5 bases and 0 bases, there was a span of 14 bases. The CDR3 runs to 16 residues. Germline-derived CDR1 and CDR2 are LNHDA and SQIVND (reference sequence). The CDR3 is CASSSFSGSSYNEQFF. CDR3 sequence (DNA): TGTGCCAGTAGTTCCTTTAGCGGTAGCTCCTACAATGAGCAGTTCTTC.

This chain connects TRBV7-2 to TRBJ2-7, with 11 nucleotides matching TRBD1. The junction had 3 bases not matched to a gene; V was cut back by 5 bases and J by 3 bases. This CDR3 has 14 residues. The germline V gene encodes CDR1 SGHTA and CDR2 FQGNSA. CDR3 protein: CASSGGQGVYEQYF. The CDR3 nucleotides are TGTGCCAGCAGCGGGGGACAGGGGGTCTACGAGCAGTACTTC.

This sequence joins TRBV6-4 and TRBJ2-1; D is unclear. The germline V and J ends were trimmed by 0 bases and 0 bases, with 9 bases remaining between them. The length of the CDR3 is 16 residues. Looked up from germline, CDR1 is MRHNA and CDR2 is SNTAGT. Here the CDR3 reads CASSDSASSSYNEQFF. DNA for the CDR3: TGTGCCAGCAGTGACTCGGCATCCAGCTCCTACAATGAGCAGTTCTTC.